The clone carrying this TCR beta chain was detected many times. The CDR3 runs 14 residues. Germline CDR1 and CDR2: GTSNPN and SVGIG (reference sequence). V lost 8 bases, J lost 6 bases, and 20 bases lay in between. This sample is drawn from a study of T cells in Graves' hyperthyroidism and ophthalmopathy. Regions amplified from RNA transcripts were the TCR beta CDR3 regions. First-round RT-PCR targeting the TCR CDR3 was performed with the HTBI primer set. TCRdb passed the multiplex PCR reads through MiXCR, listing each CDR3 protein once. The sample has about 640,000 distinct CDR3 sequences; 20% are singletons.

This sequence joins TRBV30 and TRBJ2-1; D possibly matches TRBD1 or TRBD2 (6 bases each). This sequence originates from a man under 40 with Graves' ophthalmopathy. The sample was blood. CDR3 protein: CAGARGERINEQFF. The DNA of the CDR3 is TGTGCCGGGGCTAGGGGGGAGAGAATCAATGAGCAGTTCTTC.